This T cell receptor (beta chain) was documented in a study of PD-L1 blockade in urothelial cancer. This CDR3 spans 13 amino acids. Germline CDR1 MDHEN, CDR2 SYDVKM. V gave up 6 bases and J gave up 1 base, with 10 bases separating them. Assay: immunoSEQ multiplex PCR; the TCRdb copy retains only in-frame clones and omits some. The sample lists about 70,000 clones, roughly 80% occurring once. Material: PBMCs, obtained around atezolizumab (anti-PD-L1) treatment. The receptor's source is a man between 65 and 85 years old with urothelial cancer. The V call is TRBV28, the J call TRBJ2-7, with D uncertain. The CDR3 coding sequence is TGTGCCAGCAGCGAGACTGGTTCCTACGAGCAGTACTTC. Protein sequence: CASSETGSYEQYF.